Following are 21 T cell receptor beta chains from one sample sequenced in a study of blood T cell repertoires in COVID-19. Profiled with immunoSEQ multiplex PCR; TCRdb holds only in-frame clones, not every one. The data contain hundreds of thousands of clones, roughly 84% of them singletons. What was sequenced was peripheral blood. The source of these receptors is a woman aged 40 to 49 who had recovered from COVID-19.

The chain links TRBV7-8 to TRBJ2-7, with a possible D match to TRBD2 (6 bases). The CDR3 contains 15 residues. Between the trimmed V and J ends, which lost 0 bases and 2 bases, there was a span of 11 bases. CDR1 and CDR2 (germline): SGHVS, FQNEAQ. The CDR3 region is CASSLAGTGAYEQYF. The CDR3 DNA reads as TGTGCCAGCAGCTTAGCCGGGACTGGAGCCTACGAGCAGTACTTC.

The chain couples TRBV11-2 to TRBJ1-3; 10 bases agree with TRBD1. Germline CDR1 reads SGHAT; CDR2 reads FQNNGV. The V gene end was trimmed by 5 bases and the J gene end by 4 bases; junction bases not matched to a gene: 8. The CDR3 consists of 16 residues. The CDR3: CASSPRGTGAGNTIYF. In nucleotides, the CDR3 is TGTGCCAGCAGCCCTCGCGGGACAGGGGCAGGAAACACCATATATTTT.

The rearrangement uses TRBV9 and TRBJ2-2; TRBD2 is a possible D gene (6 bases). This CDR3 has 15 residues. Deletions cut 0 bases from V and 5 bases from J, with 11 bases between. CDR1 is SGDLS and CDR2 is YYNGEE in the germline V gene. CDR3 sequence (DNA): TGTGCCAGCAGCGTAGCTTTCGGGAGAACCGGGGAGCTGTTTTTT. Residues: CASSVAFGRTGELFF. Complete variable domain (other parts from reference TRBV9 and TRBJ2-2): DSGVTQTPKHLITATGQRVTLRCSPRSGDLSVYWYQQSLDQGLQFLIQYYNGEERAKGNILERFSAQQFPDLHSELNLSSLELGDSALYFCASSVAFGRTGELFFGEGSRLTVL.

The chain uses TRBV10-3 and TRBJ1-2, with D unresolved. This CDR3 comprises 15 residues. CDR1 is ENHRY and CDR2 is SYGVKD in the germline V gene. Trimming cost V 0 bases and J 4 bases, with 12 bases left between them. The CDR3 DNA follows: TGTGCCATCAGTGAGTCGGCAGGCAAACCCTATGGCTACACCTTC. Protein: CAISESAGKPYGYTF.

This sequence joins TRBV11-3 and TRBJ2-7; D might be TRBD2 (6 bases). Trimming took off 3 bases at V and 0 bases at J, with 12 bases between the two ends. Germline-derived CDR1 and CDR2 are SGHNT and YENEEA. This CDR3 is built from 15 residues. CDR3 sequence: CASSFGTPRSYEQYF. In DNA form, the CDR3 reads TGTGCCAGCAGCTTCGGGACTCCCCGCTCCTACGAGCAGTACTTC.

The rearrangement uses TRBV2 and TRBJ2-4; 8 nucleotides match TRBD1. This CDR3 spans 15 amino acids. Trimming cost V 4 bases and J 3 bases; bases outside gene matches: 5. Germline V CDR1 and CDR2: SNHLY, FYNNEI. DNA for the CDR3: TGTGCCAGCAGTGTAGAGACAGGGGACAAAAACATTCAGTACTTC. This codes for CASSVETGDKNIQYF.

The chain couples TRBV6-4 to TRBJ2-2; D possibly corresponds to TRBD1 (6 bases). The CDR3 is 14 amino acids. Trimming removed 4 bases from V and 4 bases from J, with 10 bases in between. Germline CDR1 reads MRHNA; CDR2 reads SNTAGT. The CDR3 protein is CASSATGRTGELFF. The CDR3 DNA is TGTGCCAGCAGTGCTACAGGGCGCACCGGGGAGCTGTTTTTT.

Written as DNA, the CDR3 is TGTGCCAGCAGCGTAAGTCTCCGGGAGGACAATGAGCAGTTCTTC. This encodes CASSVSLREDNEQFF. The chain employs TRBV9 and TRBJ2-1, with 7 bases matching TRBD2. In germline, CDR1 is SGDLS, CDR2 YYNGEE. The CDR3 has 15 residues. Germline trimming cut 1 base from V and 5 bases from J; bases unmatched to any gene: 6.

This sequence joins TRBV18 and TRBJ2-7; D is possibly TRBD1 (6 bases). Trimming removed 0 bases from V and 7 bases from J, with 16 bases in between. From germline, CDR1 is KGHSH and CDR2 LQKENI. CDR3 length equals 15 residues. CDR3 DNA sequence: TGTGCCAGCTCACCACCTAAAAGGGTTCAGGGGGAGCAGTACTTC. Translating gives CASSPPKRVQGEQYF.

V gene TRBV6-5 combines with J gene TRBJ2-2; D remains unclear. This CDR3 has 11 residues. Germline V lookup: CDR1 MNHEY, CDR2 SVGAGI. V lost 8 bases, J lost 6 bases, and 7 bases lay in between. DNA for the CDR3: TGTGCCAGCTTTCGGGCCGGGGAGCTGTTTTTT. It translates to CASFRAGELFF.

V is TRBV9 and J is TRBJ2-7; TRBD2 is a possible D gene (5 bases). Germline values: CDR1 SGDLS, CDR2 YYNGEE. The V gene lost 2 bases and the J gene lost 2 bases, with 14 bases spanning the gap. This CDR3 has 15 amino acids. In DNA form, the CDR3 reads TGTGCCAGCAGCGTCGAGGACTCCCCGACCTACGAGCAGTACTTC. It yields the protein CASSVEDSPTYEQYF.

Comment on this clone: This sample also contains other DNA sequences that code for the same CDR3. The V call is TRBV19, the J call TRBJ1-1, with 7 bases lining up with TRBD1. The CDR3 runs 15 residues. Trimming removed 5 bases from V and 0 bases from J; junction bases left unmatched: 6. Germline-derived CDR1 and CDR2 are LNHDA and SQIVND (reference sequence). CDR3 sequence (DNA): TGTGCCAGTAGTCGACAGGGAGGAATGAACACTGAAGCTTTCTTT. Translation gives CASSRQGGMNTEAFF.

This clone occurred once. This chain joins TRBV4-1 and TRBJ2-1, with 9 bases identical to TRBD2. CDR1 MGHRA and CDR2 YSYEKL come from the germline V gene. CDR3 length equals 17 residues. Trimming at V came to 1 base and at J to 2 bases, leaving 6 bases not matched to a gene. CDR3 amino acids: CASSQARAGGTYNEQFF. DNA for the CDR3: TGCGCCAGCAGCCAAGCGCGAGCGGGAGGTACCTACAATGAGCAGTTCTTC.

CDR3 bases: TGTGCCAGCAGTGGCCTCGCGGGATACGAGCAGTACTTC. This translates into CASSGLAGYEQYF. The V and J genes are TRBV2 and TRBJ2-7, with D perhaps matching TRBD2 (6 bases). The CDR3 has 13 amino acids. CDR1 is SNHLY, CDR2 FYNNEI, per germline. The V end was cut by 4 bases, the J end by 4 bases, with 11 bases between. Complete variable domain (other parts from reference TRBV2 and TRBJ2-7): EPEVTQTPSHQVTQMGQEVILRCVPISNHLYFYWYRQILGQKVEFLVSFYNNEISEKSEIFDDQFSVERPDGSNFTLKIRSTKLEDSAMYFCASSGLAGYEQYFGPGTRLTVT.

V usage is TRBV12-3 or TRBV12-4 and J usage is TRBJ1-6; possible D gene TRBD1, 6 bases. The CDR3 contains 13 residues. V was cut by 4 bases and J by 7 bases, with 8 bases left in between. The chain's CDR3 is CASSSDRNSPLHF. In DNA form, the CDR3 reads TGTGCCAGCAGTTCCGACAGGAATTCACCCCTCCACTTT.

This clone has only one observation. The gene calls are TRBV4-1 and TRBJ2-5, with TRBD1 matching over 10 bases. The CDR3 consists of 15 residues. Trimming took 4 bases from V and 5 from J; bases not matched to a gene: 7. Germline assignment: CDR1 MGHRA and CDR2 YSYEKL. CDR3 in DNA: TGCGCCAGCAGCCGCGGAGGACAGGGGGAGGAGACCCAGTACTTC. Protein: CASSRGGQGEETQYF.

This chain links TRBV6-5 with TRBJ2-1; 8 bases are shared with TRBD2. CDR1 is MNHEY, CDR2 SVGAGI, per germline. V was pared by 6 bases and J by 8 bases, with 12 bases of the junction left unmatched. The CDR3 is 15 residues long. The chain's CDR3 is CASRVIGTSGDEQFF. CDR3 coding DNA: TGTGCCAGCAGGGTCATCGGGACTAGTGGCGATGAGCAGTTCTTC.

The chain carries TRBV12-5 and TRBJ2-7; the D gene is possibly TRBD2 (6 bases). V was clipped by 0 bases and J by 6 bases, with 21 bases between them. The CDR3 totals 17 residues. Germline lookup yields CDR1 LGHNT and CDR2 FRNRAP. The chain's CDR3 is CASGLVLAAGGSGEQYF. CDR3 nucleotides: TGTGCTAGTGGTTTGGTACTGGCTGCCGGAGGGTCGGGCGAGCAGTACTTC.

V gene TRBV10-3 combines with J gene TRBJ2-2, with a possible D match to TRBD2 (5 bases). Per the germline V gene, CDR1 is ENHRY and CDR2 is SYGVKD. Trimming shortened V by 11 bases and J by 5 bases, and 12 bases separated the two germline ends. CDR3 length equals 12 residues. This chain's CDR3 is CAHLSGTGELFF. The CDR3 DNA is TGTGCCCATCTGAGCGGAACCGGGGAGCTGTTTTTT.

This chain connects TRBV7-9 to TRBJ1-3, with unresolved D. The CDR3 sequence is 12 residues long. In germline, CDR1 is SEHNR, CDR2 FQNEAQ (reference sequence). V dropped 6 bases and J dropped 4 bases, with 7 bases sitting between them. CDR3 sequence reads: CASSPLGNTIYF. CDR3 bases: TGTGCCAGCAGTCCCCTGGGAAACACCATATATTTT.

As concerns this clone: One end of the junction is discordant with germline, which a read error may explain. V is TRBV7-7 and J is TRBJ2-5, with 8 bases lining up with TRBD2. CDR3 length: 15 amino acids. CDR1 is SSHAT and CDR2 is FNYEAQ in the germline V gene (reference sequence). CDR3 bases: TGTGCTAGCAGCGCGACGGGAGGGCGGTACGAGACCCAGTACTTC. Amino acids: CASSATGGRYETQYF.